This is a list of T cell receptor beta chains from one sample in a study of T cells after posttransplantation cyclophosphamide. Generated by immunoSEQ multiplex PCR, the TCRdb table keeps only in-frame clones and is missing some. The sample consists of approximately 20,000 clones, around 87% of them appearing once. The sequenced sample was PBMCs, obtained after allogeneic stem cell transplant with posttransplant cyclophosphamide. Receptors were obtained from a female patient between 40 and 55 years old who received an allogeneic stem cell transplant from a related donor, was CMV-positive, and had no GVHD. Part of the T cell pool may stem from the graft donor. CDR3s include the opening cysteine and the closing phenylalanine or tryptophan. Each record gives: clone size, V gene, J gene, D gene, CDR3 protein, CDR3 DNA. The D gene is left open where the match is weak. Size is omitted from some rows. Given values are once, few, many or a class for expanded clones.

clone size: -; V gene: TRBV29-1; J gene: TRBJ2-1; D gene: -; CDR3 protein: CSVVPGVIDEQFF; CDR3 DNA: TGCAGCGTTGTCCCGGGAGTCATAGATGAGCAGTTCTTC
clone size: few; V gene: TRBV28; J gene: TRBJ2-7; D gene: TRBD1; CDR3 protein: CASRPRGQGLNEQYF; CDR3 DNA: TGTGCCAGCAGGCCGCGGGGACAGGGTCTCAACGAGCAGTACTTC
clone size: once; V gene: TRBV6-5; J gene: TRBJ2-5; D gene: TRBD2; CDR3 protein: CASSSLGGRVKTQYF; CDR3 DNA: TGTGCCAGCAGTTCCCTGGGCGGGAGAGTAAAGACCCAGTACTTC
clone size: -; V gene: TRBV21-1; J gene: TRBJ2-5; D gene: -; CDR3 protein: CASTSTTRRRETQYF; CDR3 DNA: TGTGCCAGCACCTCCACGACGAGGAGGCGAGAGACCCAGTACTTC
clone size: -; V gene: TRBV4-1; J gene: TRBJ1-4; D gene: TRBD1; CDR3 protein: CASSLTGGREKLFF; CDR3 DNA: TGCGCCAGCAGCTTAACAGGGGGCAGGGAAAAACTGTTTTTT
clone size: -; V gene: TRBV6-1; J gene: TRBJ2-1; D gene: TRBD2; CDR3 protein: CASSQLAGVVHEQFF; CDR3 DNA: TGTGCCAGCTCCCAACTAGCGGGAGTAGTGCATGAGCAGTTCTTC
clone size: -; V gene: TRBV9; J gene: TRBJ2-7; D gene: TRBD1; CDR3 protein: CASSVSAGTGIEQYF; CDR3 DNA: TGTGCCAGCAGCGTCTCAGCCGGGACAGGGATTGAGCAGTACTTC
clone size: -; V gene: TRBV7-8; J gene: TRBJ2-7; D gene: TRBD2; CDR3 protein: CASSLASPSGGNYEQYF; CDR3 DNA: TGTGCCAGCAGCTTAGCCTCCCCTAGCGGGGGGAACTACGAGCAGTACTTC
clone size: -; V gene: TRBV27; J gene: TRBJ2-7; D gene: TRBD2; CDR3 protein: CASSARGVPSYEQYF; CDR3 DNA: TGTGCCAGCAGTGCCCGGGGGGTCCCCTCCTACGAGCAGTACTTC
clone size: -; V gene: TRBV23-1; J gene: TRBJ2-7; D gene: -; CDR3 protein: CASRTHGEQYF; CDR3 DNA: TGCGCCAGCAGAACCCACGGGGAGCAGTACTTC
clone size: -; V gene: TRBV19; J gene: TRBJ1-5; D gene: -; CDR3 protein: CASSIGREDQPQHF; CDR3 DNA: TGTGCCAGTAGTATAGGCAGGGAGGATCAGCCCCAGCATTTT
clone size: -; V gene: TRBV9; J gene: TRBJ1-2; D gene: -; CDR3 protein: CASSEQGDEGYTF; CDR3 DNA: TGTGCCAGCAGCGAACAGGGTGATGAGGGCTACACCTTC
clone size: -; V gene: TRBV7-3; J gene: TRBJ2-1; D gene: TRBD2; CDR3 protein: CASSLASSRLAVNEQFF; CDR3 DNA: TGTGCCAGCAGCTTAGCCTCATCGAGACTAGCGGTAAATGAGCAGTTCTTC
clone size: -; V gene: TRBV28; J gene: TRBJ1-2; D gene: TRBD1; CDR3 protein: CASSSTGDRGYGYTF; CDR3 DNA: TGTGCCAGCAGTTCTACAGGGGATCGAGGCTATGGCTACACCTTC
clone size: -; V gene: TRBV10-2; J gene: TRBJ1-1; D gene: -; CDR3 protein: CASSEFGGLSTEAFF; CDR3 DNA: TGCGCCAGCAGTGAGTTCGGGGGGCTAAGCACTGAAGCTTTCTTT
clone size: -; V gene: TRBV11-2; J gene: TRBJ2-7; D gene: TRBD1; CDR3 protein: CASSKGRGQGYYEQYF; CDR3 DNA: TGTGCCAGCAGCAAGGGTAGGGGACAGGGCTATTACGAGCAGTACTTC
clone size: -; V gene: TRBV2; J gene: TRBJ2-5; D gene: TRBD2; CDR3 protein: CASRTSGSETQYF; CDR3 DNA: TGTGCCAGCCGGACTAGCGGGAGTGAGACCCAGTACTTC
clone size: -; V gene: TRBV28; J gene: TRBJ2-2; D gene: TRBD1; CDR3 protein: CASSLFQGVNTGELFF; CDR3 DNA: TGTGCCAGCAGTTTATTCCAGGGGGTGAACACCGGGGAGCTGTTTTTT